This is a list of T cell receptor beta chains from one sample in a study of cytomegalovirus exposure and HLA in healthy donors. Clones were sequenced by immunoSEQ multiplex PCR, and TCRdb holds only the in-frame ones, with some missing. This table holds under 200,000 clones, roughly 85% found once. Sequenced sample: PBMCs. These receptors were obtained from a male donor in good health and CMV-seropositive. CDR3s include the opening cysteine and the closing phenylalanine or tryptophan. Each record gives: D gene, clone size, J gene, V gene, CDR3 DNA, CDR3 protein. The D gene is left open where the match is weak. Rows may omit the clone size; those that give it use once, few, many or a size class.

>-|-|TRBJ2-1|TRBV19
TGTGCCAGTAACCAGGCCAACTACAATGAGCAGTTCTTC
CASNQANYNEQFF
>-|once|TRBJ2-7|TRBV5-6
TGTGCCAGCAGCTTAGCGGGTCGCTACGAGCAGTACTTC
CASSLAGRYEQYF
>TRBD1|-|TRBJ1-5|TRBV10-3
TGTGCCATTGGAGGACAGGGATCTCAGCCCCAGCATTTT
CAIGGQGSQPQHF
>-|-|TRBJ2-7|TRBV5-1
TGCGCCAGCAGCGGCTACGTCGGGTCCCGGCTCCGAGTCTCCTACGAGCAGTACTTC
CASSGYVGSRLRVSYEQYF
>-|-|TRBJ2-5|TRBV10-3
TGTGCCATCAGTGAGTCAGAGCGTTACGGTGGGGAGACCCAGTACTTC
CAISESERYGGETQYF
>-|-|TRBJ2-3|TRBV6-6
TGTGCCAGCAGTTGGGGCCTGACTAGCACAGATACGCAGTATTTT
CASSWGLTSTDTQYF
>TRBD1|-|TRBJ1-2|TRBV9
TGTGCCAGCAGCCCACAGGGGACCTATGGCTACACCTTC
CASSPQGTYGYTF
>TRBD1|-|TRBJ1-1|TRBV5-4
TGTGCCAGCAGCCAACAGGGGGACACTGAAGCTTTCTTT
CASSQQGDTEAFF
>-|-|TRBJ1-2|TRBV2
TGTGCCAGCAGTGCGGGAAACTATGGCTACACCTTC
CASSAGNYGYTF
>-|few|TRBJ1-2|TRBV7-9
TGTGCCAGCAGCTTAAATGGAGTCACCGGAGGCTACACCTTC
CASSLNGVTGGYTF
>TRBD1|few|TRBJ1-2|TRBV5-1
TGCGCCAGCGCCGGGACAGGGTTTGGCTACACCTTC
CASAGTGFGYTF
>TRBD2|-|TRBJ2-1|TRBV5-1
TGCGCCAGCAGCCTGACTAGCGGGGGTTACAATGAGCAGTTCTTC
CASSLTSGGYNEQFF
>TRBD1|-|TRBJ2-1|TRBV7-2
TGTGCCAGCAGCCCCGACAGGGTTGCCTACAATGAGCAGTTCTTC
CASSPDRVAYNEQFF
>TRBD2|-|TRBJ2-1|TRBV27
TGTGCCAGCAGTCCGGGACTAGGGACTTACAATGAGCAGTTCTTC
CASSPGLGTYNEQFF
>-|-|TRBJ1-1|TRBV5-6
TGTGCCAGCCGGACAGTAAACACTGAAGCTTTCTTT
CASRTVNTEAFF